This entry lists 26 T cell receptor beta chains sequenced from one sample in a study of T cells after yellow fever vaccination (dated by TCRdb to between 2017 and 2020). The library came from 5' RACE. Sequencing was carried out with an Illumina HiSeq 2500. TCRdb reprocessed the public reads (quality trimming at Q25 with fastp, clone calling with MiXCR) and kept in-frame beta chains. Rows with one shared CDR3 protein collapse into an entry with the most common genes and DNA. The sample records about 500,000 distinct CDR3 sequences, roughly 17% of which are singletons. Approximately 15% of the sample is taken by the ten largest. What the treatment or condition label conveys for this sample: live attenuated yellow fever vaccine strain. The sequences come from PBMCs, collected roughly 5 days after the first yellow fever vaccination. The receptors were gathered from a man between 18 and 35 years old who received the YFV17D yellow fever vaccine.

This chain links TRBV10-3 with TRBJ2-3; 7 positions agree with TRBD2. Germline trimming cut 4 bases from V and 6 bases from J; bases unmatched to any gene: 1. Germline V CDR1 and CDR2: ENHRY, SYGVKD. This CDR3 spans 12 amino acids. Here the CDR3 DNA reads TGTGCCATCAGTGGGCGGGAGGATACGCAGTATTTT. Protein: CAISGREDTQYF.

The CDR3, as DNA: TGTGCCAGCAGAAAGAAGACCCTTGAAAAACTGTTTTTT. Encoded protein: CASRKKTLEKLFF. J is TRBJ1-4 and V is TRBV21-1. TRBV21-1 is deemed a pseudogene. The CDR3 extends over 13 amino acids.

There are a few counts of this clonotype. The chain couples TRBV6-1 to TRBJ2-6, with TRBD1 matching over 7 bases. After removal of 5 bases from V and 0 bases from J, the junction contained 13 bases not matched to a gene. Germline V gene lookup returns CDR1 MNHNS and CDR2 SASEGT. This CDR3 region has 19 residues. DNA of the CDR3: TGTGCCAGCAGTACGACAGGGAGCGGACGATTCTCTGGGGCCAACGTCCTGACTTTC. The encoded protein is CASSTTGSGRFSGANVLTF.

The genes are TRBV12-3 or TRBV12-4 and TRBJ2-7, with 11 positions matching TRBD1. The CDR3 has 16 residues. The V segment lost 6 bases and the J segment 3 bases; nucleotides outside the gene matches: 10. CDR3 DNA: TGTGCCAGCAGAAGGACAGGGGGCTGGGGTCGCTACGAGCAGTACTTC. Translated: CASRRTGGWGRYEQYF.

This clonotype was counted only a few times. The junction does not match germline at one end; this may be a read error. The genes are TRBV7-9 and TRBJ1-1, with a tentative D call TRBD1 (5 bases). The germline gives CDR1 SEHNR, CDR2 FQNEAQ (reference sequence). The length of the CDR3 is 13 residues. Here the CDR3 reads CASTPNEGPAVLF. The CDR3 coding sequence is TGTGCCAGCACCCCCAATGAGGGGCCCGCGGTTCTCTTT. Filled out from reference TRBV7-9 and TRBJ1-1, the complete variable domain reads DTGVSQNPRHKITKRGQNVTFRCDPISEHNRLYWYRQTLGQGPEFLTYFQNEAQLEKSRLLSDRFSAERPKGSFSTLEIQRTEQGDSAMYLCASTPNEGPAVLFGQGTRLTVV.

Concerning this clonotype: The missing conserved phenylalanine or tryptophan at the end of this CDR3 makes a read error likely. This chain links TRBV4-1 with TRBJ2-2, with D possibly being TRBD1 (7 bases). The CDR3 is 15 residues long. V was clipped by 4 bases and J by 6 bases, with 15 bases between them. The germline V gene encodes CDR1 MGHRA and CDR2 YSYEKL. CDR3 residues: CASSPQGRNSGELFL. The CDR3 DNA is TGCGCCAGCAGCCCACAGGGGAGGAATTCCGGGGAGCTGTTTCTT.

This clonotype appeared a single time. This chain joins TRBV6-5 and TRBJ1-1; D is undetermined. CDR1 and CDR2 from the germline V gene are MNHEY and SVGAGI. Trimming pared 2 bases from V and 1 base from J, leaving 5 bases between. CDR3 length: 13 residues. The CDR3 loop reads CASSYQRNTEAFF. The CDR3 DNA follows: TGTGCCAGCAGTTACCAGAGGAACACTGAAGCTTTCTTT.

The J gene is TRBJ1-1, the V gene TRBV5-1; the D is unclear. This CDR3 spans 16 amino acids. Germline CDR1 and CDR2: SGHRS and YFSETQ. Trimming cost V 0 bases and J 1 base, with 13 bases left between them. The CDR3 spells CASSLGPGSGNTEAFF. The CDR3 region has the DNA TGCGCCAGCAGCTTGGGCCCAGGTTCAGGGAACACTGAAGCTTTCTTT.

This clonotype was recorded only once. The gene calls are TRBV19 and TRBJ2-1; 8 bases map to TRBD2. The CDR3 covers 15 residues. CDR1 is LNHDA, CDR2 SQIVND, per germline (reference sequence). V shed 7 bases and J 2 bases; nucleotides not matched to a gene: 7. The CDR3 region has the DNA TGTGCCAGTACCCTCGTAGCGGGGACCTACAATGAGCAGTTCTTC. This translates into CASTLVAGTYNEQFF.

This clonotype has more than one count but fewer than ten. J is TRBJ2-2 and V is TRBV16; D is uncertain. Deletions cut 5 bases from V and 2 bases from J, with 9 bases between. Germline CDR1 reads KGHSY; CDR2 reads FQNENV. This CDR3 has 14 residues. CDR3 in amino acids: CASSRDPNTGELFF. CDR3 coding DNA: TGTGCCAGCAGCAGAGACCCAAACACCGGGGAGCTGTTTTTT.

This rearrangement joins TRBV19 to TRBJ1-1; no definite D call. The CDR3 is made up of 12 amino acids. Trimming removed 3 bases at V and 1 base at J, with 3 bases between. Germline CDR1 and CDR2: LNHDA and SQIVND (reference sequence). The chain's CDR3 is CASSIQNTEAFF. DNA for the CDR3: TGTGCCAGTAGTATCCAGAACACTGAAGCTTTCTTT.

The chain is built from TRBV20-1 and TRBJ2-5; no definite D call. The CDR3 spans 9 residues. Germline CDR1 DFQATT, CDR2 SNEGSKA (reference sequence). The V gene lost 8 bases and the J gene lost 7 bases, with 8 bases spanning the gap. CDR3 sequence: CSLPGTQYF. CDR3 DNA: TGCAGTCTCCCCGGGACCCAGTACTTC.

At least ten counts were recorded for this clonotype. V is TRBV5-5 and J is TRBJ2-3; no firm D call. Germline CDR1 reads SGHKS; CDR2 reads YYEKEE (reference sequence). The V gene lost 4 bases and the J gene lost 0 bases, with 12 bases spanning the gap. This CDR3 is built from 15 residues. The CDR3 loop reads CASSPPPTSTDTQYF. In DNA form, the CDR3 reads TGTGCCAGCAGCCCCCCCCCGACCAGCACAGATACGCAGTATTTT.

This clonotype was detected ten times or more. This chain uses TRBV5-1 with TRBJ1-1, with 8 bases lining up with TRBD1. The germline V gene encodes CDR1 SGHRS and CDR2 YFSETQ. V shed 2 bases, J shed 2 bases, and the junction held 8 bases outside the gene matches. The CDR3 consists of 16 residues. CDR3 sequence: CASSFSDRGHNTEAFF. The CDR3 DNA sequence: TGCGCCAGCAGCTTCTCCGACAGGGGCCATAACACTGAAGCTTTCTTT. Together with reference TRBV5-1 and TRBJ1-1, the CDR3 gives the full variable domain: KAGVTQTPRYLIKTRGQQVTLSCSPISGHRSVSWYQQTPGQGLQFLFEYFSETQRNKGNFPGRFSGRQFSNSRSEMNVSTLELGDSALYLCASSFSDRGHNTEAFFGQGTRLTVV.

A few counts support this clonotype. The rearrangement uses TRBV6-1 and TRBJ2-2, with 10 positions matching TRBD2. The CDR3 extends over 15 amino acids. V shed 7 bases, J shed 8 bases, and the junction held 10 bases outside the gene matches. Germline V CDR1 and CDR2: MNHNS, SASEGT. This CDR3 reads CASNPSGGALGELFF. Here the CDR3 DNA reads TGTGCCAGCAACCCCAGCGGGGGGGCGCTTGGGGAGCTGTTTTTT.

The sample holds a few counts of this clonotype. V usage is TRBV7-9 and J usage is TRBJ2-3; TRBD1 aligns across 9 bases. Germline loops: CDR1 SEHNR, CDR2 FQNEAQ (reference sequence). The CDR3 length is 15 residues. V dropped 3 bases and J dropped 3; count of bases not matched to a gene: 4. In DNA, the CDR3 is TGTGCCAGCAGCTTGCGACAGGGGGTGACAGATACGCAGTATTTT. It codes for CASSLRQGVTDTQYF.

This clonotype was recorded a few times. This sequence joins TRBV27 and TRBJ2-3, with 11 bases lining up with TRBD2. The CDR3 loop spans 16 amino acids. Trimming removed 5 bases from V and 4 bases from J; junction bases left unmatched: 8. CDR1 and CDR2 (germline): MNHEY, SMNVEV (reference sequence). This chain's CDR3 is CASSIFLAGGADTQYF. CDR3 nucleotide sequence: TGTGCCAGCAGTATTTTTCTAGCGGGGGGCGCAGATACGCAGTATTTT.

The rearrangement links TRBV5-1 to TRBJ1-4; unclear D gene. The CDR3 has 15 amino acids. V was trimmed by 4 bases and J by 3 bases, leaving 13 bases between them. Germline V CDR1 and CDR2: SGHRS, YFSETQ. CDR3 coding DNA: TGCGCCAGCAGCCCCGGAGAAGGACCTAATGAAAAACTGTTTTTT. Amino acid sequence: CASSPGEGPNEKLFF.

This clonotype was detected ten times or more. This rearrangement joins TRBV5-1 to TRBJ1-5; 8 positions match TRBD1. Germline loops: CDR1 SGHRS, CDR2 YFSETQ. CDR3 size: 13 residues. The V gene end was trimmed by 3 bases and the J gene end by 9 bases; junction bases not matched to a gene: 5. CDR3: CASSYGQGGPQHF. CDR3 DNA sequence: TGCGCCAGCAGCTATGGACAGGGAGGGCCCCAGCATTTT. The full variable domain, rest sourced from reference TRBV5-1 and TRBJ1-5, is KAGVTQTPRYLIKTRGQQVTLSCSPISGHRSVSWYQQTPGQGLQFLFEYFSETQRNKGNFPGRFSGRQFSNSRSEMNVSTLELGDSALYLCASSYGQGGPQHFGDGTRLSIL.

V usage is TRBV12-3 or TRBV12-4 and J usage is TRBJ1-3; D unresolved. V was trimmed by 1 base and J by 0 bases, leaving 7 bases between them. The CDR3 covers 15 residues. CDR3 in amino acids: CASSLGSLSGNTIYF. As DNA, the CDR3 is TGTGCCAGCAGTTTAGGAAGTCTCTCTGGAAACACCATATATTTT.

As DNA, the CDR3 is TGTGCCAGCAGCTTAAGACGGATGAGCACAGATACGCAGTATTTT. Translated: CASSLRRMSTDTQYF. The V call is TRBV7-9, the J call TRBJ2-3; D gene ambiguous. V shed 2 bases and J shed 0 bases, with 9 bases lying between them. The length of the CDR3 is 15 residues. Germline CDR1 is SEHNR and CDR2 is FQNEAQ (reference sequence).

This chain joins TRBV12-3 or TRBV12-4 and TRBJ1-2; a possible D gene is TRBD1 (6 bases). The CDR3 has 13 residues. V lost 3 bases, J lost 7 bases, and 12 bases lay in between. CDR3 residues: CASSFRGAVGYTF. The CDR3, as DNA: TGTGCCAGCAGTTTCCGGGGGGCCGTTGGCTACACCTTC.

This rearrangement joins TRBV5-6 to TRBJ2-3; 11 bases map to TRBD2. CDR3 length: 15 residues. The germline gives CDR1 SGHDT, CDR2 YYEEEE. Germline trimming cut 2 bases from V and 2 bases from J; bases unmatched to any gene: 1. As DNA, the CDR3 is TGTGCCAGCAGCTTACTAGCGGGGGCCACAGATACGCAGTATTTT. Encoded protein: CASSLLAGATDTQYF.

The genes are TRBV20-1 and TRBJ1-2, with D perhaps TRBD1 (5 bases). Germline CDR1 reads DFQATT; CDR2 reads SNEGSKA (reference sequence). The CDR3 extends over 15 amino acids. Trimming removed 6 bases from V and 4 bases from J, with 21 bases in between. This CDR3 is CSAPVEVTGGYGYTF. The DNA of the CDR3 is TGCAGTGCCCCGGTCGAAGTTACAGGCGGCTATGGCTACACCTTC.

The chain carries TRBV20-1 and TRBJ1-1; D gene uncertain. Germline loops: CDR1 DFQATT, CDR2 SNEGSKA (reference sequence). Trimming stripped 3 bases from V and 1 base from J, with 9 bases between. The CDR3 covers 13 residues. Written as DNA, the CDR3 is TGCAGTGCTAGTAGTCGGGAGAACACTGAAGCTTTCTTT. Protein product: CSASSRENTEAFF.

In its sample, this clonotype was seen a few times. The chain links TRBV18 to TRBJ1-1; D perhaps matches TRBD1 (5 bases). Trimming left V 5 bases short and J 2 bases short, with 18 bases between. CDR1 is KGHSH, CDR2 LQKENI, per germline. This CDR3 contains 16 residues. The chain's CDR3 is CASSEYPGNPNTEAFF. CDR3 sequence (DNA): TGTGCCAGCTCAGAATATCCAGGGAACCCAAACACTGAAGCTTTCTTT.